This entry describes one T cell receptor (beta chain). One end of the junction does not line up with germline, which may come from a read error. This record belongs to a study of CD8+ T cells in alopecia areata. Treatment: oral pan-JAK inhibitor, 5-10 mg twice daily. Isolated RNA was reverse transcribed into cDNA used as the sequencing template. Produced via immunoSEQ multiplex PCR; TCRdb's table is partial and in-frame only. The profile shows more than 95,000 clones, around 84% of them singletons. Germline V gene data show CDR1 as SGHTA and CDR2 as FQGNSA. CDR3 length: 12 residues. The chain employs TRBV7-2 and TRBJ2-7, with D possibly matching TRBD1 (8 bases). Sequencing was performed on CD8+ T cells sorted from blood, taken around week 30, from a patient treated with tofacitinib. This TCR derives from a human donor with alopecia areata. This CDR3 reads CASSLTGASGNF. In DNA, the CDR3 is TGTGCCAGCAGCTTGACAGGGGCTAGCGGTAACTTC.